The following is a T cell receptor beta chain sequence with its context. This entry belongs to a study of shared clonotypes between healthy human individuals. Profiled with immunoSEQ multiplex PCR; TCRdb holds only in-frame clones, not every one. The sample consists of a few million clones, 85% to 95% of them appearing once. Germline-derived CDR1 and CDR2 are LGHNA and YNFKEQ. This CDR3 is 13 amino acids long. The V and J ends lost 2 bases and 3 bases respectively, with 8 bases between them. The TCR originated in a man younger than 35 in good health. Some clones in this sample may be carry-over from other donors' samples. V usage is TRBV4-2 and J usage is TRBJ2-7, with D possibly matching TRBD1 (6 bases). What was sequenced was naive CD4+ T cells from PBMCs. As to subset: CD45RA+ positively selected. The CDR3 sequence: CASSQSDSYEQYF. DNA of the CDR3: TGTGCCAGCAGCCAATCGGACAGCTACGAGCAGTACTTC.